The TCR beta chain under discussion was sequenced for a study of CD8+CD57+ T cells in acquired aplastic anemia. Study findings and constraints: Simpson's diversity of CD8+ cells was not significantly different in patients compared with controls. Patients had around 30 CD8+ CDR3 sequences in common with controls (the shared set).

This clonotype was found a few times. Its specificity is not known. Patients chosen for sequencing had CD8+CD57+ cells that had expanded, as shown by flow cytometry. Severe acquired aplastic anemia was diagnosed in all patients. Sampling of blood occurred while the patients had still received no therapy. The germline V and J ends were trimmed by 2 bases and 6 bases, with 11 bases remaining between them. The germline V gene encodes CDR1 SQVTM and CDR2 ANQGSEA. The CDR3 is 12 amino acids. It was genomic DNA that served as the template for profiling TCR beta VDJ and CDR3. TCRdb independently ran MiXCR on the reads; one entry per CDR3 protein. The sample includes 150,000 to 200,000 distinct CDR3 sequences, around half of them seen just once.

The clonotype comes from a human donor with aplastic anemia. The specimen sequenced was sorted CD4+, CD8+, or CD8+CD57+ T cells (not recorded which) from PBMCs. The chain combines TRBV29-1 with TRBJ2-7, with D possibly matching TRBD2 (6 bases). This CDR3 is CSVEKLAGEQYF. The CDR3 region has the DNA TGCAGCGTTGAAAAACTAGCTGGCGAGCAGTACTTC.